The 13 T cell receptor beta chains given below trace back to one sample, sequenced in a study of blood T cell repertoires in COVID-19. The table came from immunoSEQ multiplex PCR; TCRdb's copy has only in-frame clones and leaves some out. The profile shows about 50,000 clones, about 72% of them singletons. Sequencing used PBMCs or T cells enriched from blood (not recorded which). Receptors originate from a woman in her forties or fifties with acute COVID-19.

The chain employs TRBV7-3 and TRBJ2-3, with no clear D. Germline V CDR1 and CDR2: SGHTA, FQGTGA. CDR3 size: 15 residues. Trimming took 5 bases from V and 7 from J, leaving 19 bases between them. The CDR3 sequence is CASSLQDGVEYTQYF. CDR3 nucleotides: TGTGCCAGCAGCCTCCAAGACGGAGTCGAGTATACGCAGTATTTT.

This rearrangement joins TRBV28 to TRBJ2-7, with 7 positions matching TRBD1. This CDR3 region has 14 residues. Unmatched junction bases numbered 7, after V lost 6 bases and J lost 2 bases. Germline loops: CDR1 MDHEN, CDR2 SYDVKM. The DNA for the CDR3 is TGTGCCAGCAGCCGAAAGCAGGGGGCCTACGAGCAGTACTTC. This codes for CASSRKQGAYEQYF. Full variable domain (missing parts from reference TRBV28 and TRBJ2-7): DVKVTQSSRYLVKRTGEKVFLECVQDMDHENMFWYRQDPGLGLRLIYFSYDVKMKEKGDIPEGYSVSREKKERFSLILESASTNQTSMYLCASSRKQGAYEQYFGPGTRLTVT.

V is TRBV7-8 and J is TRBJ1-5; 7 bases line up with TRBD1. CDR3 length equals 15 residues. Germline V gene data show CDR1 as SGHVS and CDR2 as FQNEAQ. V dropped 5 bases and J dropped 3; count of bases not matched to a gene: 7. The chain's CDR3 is CASSPGTAFNQPQHF. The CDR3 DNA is TGTGCCAGCAGCCCCGGGACAGCCTTCAATCAGCCCCAGCATTTT.

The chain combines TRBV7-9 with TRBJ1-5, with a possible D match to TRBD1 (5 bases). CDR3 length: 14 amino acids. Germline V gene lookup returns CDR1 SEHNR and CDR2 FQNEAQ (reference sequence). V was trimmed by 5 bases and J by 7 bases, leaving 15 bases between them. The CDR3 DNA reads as TGTGCCAGCAGCCTTGGGGGGAACAACCAGCCCCAGCATTTT. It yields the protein CASSLGGNNQPQHF.

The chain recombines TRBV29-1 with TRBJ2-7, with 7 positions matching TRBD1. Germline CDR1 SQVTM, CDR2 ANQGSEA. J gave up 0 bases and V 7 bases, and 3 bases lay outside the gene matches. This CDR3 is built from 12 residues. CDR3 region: CSGTGNSYEQYF. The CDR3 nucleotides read TGCAGCGGGACAGGAAACTCCTACGAGCAGTACTTC.

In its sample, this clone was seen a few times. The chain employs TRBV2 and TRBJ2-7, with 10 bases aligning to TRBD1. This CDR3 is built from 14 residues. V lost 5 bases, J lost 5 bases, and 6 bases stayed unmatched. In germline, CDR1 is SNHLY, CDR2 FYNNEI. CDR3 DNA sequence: TGTGCCAGCAGTCGACAGGGGGCGATGGACGAGCAGTACTTC. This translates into CASSRQGAMDEQYF. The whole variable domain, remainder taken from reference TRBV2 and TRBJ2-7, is EPEVTQTPSHQVTQMGQEVILRCVPISNHLYFYWYRQILGQKVEFLVSFYNNEISEKSEIFDDQFSVERPDGSNFTLKIRSTKLEDSAMYFCASSRQGAMDEQYFGPGTRLTVT.

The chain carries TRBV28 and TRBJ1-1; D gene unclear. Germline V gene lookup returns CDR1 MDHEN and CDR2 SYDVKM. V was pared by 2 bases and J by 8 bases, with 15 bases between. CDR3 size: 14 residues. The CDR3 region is CASSLREVAKEAFF. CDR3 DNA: TGTGCCAGCAGTTTAAGGGAGGTGGCGAAAGAAGCTTTCTTT.

The CDR3: CASSLRETGSGYTF. As DNA, the CDR3 is TGTGCCAGCAGCTTAAGGGAGACAGGGTCTGGCTACACCTTC. The chain couples TRBV7-9 to TRBJ1-2; TRBD1 matches at 7 bases. The CDR3 is 14 amino acids. CDR1 SEHNR and CDR2 FQNEAQ come from the germline V gene (reference sequence). J gave up 7 bases and V 2 bases, and 7 bases lay outside the gene matches. The variable domain in full, with the rest retrieved from reference TRBV7-9 and TRBJ1-2, is DTGVSQNPRHKITKRGQNVTFRCDPISEHNRLYWYRQTLGQGPEFLTYFQNEAQLEKSRLLSDRFSAERPKGSFSTLEIQRTEQGDSAMYLCASSLRETGSGYTFGSGTRLTVV.

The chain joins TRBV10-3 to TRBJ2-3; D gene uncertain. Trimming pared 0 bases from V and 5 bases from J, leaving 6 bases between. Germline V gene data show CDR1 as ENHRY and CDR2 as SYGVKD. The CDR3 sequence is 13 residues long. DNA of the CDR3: TGTGCCATCAGTGAGTCGAGGAAAGATACGCAGTATTTT. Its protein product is CAISESRKDTQYF.

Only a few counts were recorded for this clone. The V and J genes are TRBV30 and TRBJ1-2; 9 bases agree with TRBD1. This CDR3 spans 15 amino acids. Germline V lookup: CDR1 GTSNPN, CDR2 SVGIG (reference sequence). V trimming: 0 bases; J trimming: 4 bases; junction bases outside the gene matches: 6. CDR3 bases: TGTGCCTGGAGTGTAGGAGGGACAGGGTCCTATGGCTACACCTTC. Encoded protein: CAWSVGGTGSYGYTF.

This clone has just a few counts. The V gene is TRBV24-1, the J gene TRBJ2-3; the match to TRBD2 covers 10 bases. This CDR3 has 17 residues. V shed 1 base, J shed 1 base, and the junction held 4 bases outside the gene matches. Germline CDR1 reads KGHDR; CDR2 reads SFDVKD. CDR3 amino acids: CATSDLKRGGGTDTQYF. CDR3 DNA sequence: TGTGCCACCAGTGATTTAAAGCGGGGGGGCGGCACAGATACGCAGTATTTT.

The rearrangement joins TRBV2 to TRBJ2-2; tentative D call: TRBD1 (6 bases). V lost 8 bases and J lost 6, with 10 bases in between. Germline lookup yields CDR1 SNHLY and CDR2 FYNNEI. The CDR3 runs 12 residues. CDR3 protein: CASGRTAGELFF. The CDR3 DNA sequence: TGTGCCAGCGGAAGGACAGCCGGGGAGCTGTTTTTT.

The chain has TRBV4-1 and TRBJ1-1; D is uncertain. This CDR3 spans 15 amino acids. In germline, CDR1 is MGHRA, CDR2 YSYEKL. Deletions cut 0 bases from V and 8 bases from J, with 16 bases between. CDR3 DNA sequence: TGCGCCAGCAGCCAAGAGGGCAGTGATCCGGGAGAAGCTTTCTTT. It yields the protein CASSQEGSDPGEAFF.